This TCR beta chain originates from a study of CD8+ T cells in alopecia areata. Across the whole study: Among treated patients, oral tofacitinib was administered at 5 to 10 mg twice daily. Tofacitinib exposure lasted 6 to 18 months, followed by 6 months off drug. Study-level findings and limits: More clonal than normal scalp was lesional scalp, particularly alopecia totalis/universalis.

It was cDNA, reverse transcribed from extracted RNA, that served as the sequencing template. Repertoires were generated with immunoSEQ multiplex PCR, while TCRdb's copy carries only in-frame clones and drops some. The data show 150,000 to 200,000 clones, about 63% seen once. Details on this clone: As yet, its antigen is unknown.

Per germline, CDR1 SQVTM and CDR2 ANQGSEA. CDR3 size: 13 residues. With 4 bases clipped from V and 5 bases from J, the junction kept 6 bases outside the gene matches. The sequence was collected from a human donor with alopecia areata. The sequences come from CD4+ T cells sorted from blood, collected at week 0. The chain uses TRBV29-1 and TRBJ1-1; 8 positions agree with TRBD1. The CDR3 loop is CSVGTGRGTEAFF. The CDR3 coding sequence is TGCAGCGTTGGGACAGGGAGAGGGACTGAAGCTTTCTTT. The variable domain in full, with the rest retrieved from reference TRBV29-1 and TRBJ1-1, is SAVISQKPSRDICQRGTSLTIQCQVDSQVTMMFWYRQQPGQSLTLIATANQGSEATYESGFVIDKFPISRPNLTFSTLTVSNMSPEDSSIYLCSVGTGRGTEAFFGQGTRLTVV.